This entry concerns a single T cell receptor beta chain. Its target is unknown. Generation of TCR beta libraries employed quantitative 5'-RACE incorporating molecular barcodes. TCRdb re-called the 5' RACE reads with MiXCR, one entry per CDR3 protein. In the table there are 700,000 to 1,000,000 distinct CDR3 sequences, about 11% of which are singletons. The record originates from a study of CD8 T cells in ankylosing spondylitis. The study, taken as a whole, reports: Within ankylosing spondylitis blood, a TCR beta motif made up of eight highly homologous variants appeared to be characteristic. A subset of motif variants has previously been described in the synovial fluid and blood of reactive arthritis. Reportedly, significant enrichment of disease-linked clones occurred in matched ankylosing spondylitis synovial fluid.

Germline V CDR1 and CDR2: DFQATT, SNEGSKA (reference sequence). The CDR3 is 13 amino acids. V was trimmed by 8 bases and J by 6 bases, leaving 18 bases between them. The origin of this receptor is a male donor with ankylosing spondylitis. The rearrangement uses TRBV20-1 and TRBJ2-3; D is unresolved. The sequenced sample was blood, either unsorted or a sorted T cell fraction (not recorded which). The DNA for the CDR3 is TGCAGTCCCAAGGCCCCTACCGGGGATACGCAGTATTTT. Translation: CSPKAPTGDTQYF.